This TCR beta chain comes out of a study of chemoradiotherapy in HPV16-positive cancers. Study-level information: Candidate HPV-specific T-cell clones and common TCR motifs came from functional assays in a couple of HPV16-positive patients. Findings and limits, study-wide: For HPV16-positive patients, expanding HPV-responsive T cells associated with longer recurrence-free survival. Non-HPV-specific T cells did not expand in tumors during treatment, whereas candidate HPV-specific clones and E7-related motifs did.

With regard to this clone: The antigen is not known.

Looked up from germline, CDR1 is PRHDT and CDR2 is FYEKMQ (reference sequence). V was pared by 5 bases and J by 9 bases, with 5 bases of the junction left unmatched. CDR3 length: 12 amino acids. Repeated repertoire sampling spanned the course of chemoradiotherapy. The repertoire was sequenced with immunoSEQ multiplex PCR; TCRdb's copy has only in-frame clones and lacks some. The sample shows more than 1,500 clones, 80% to 90% of them seen only once. The chain couples TRBV13 to TRBJ1-1; 8 bases agree with TRBD1. This receptor was identified in a human donor with HPV-associated anogenital cancer. The material sequenced was tumor tissue, taken from a patient who underwent chemoradiotherapy. For the CDR3, the DNA is TGTGCCAGCAGCGAACAGGGGGGCAAAGCTTTCTTT. Amino acid sequence: CASSEQGGKAFF.